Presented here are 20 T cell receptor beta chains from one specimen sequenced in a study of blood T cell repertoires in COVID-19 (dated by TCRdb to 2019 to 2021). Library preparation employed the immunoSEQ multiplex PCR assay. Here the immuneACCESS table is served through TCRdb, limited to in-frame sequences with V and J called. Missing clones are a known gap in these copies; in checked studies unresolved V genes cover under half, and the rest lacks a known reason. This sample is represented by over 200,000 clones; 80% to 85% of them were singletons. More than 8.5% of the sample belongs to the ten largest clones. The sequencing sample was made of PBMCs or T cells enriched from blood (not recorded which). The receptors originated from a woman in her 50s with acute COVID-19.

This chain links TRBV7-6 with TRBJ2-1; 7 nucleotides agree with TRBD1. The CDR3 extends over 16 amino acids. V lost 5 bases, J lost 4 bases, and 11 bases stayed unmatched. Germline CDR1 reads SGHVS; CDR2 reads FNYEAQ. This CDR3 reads CASSGLRGFPYNEQFF. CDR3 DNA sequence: TGTGCCAGCAGCGGCCTCAGGGGGTTTCCTTACAATGAGCAGTTCTTC.

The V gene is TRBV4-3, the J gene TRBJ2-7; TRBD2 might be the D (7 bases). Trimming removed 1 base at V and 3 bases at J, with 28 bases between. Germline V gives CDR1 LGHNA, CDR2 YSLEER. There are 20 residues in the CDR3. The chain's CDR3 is CASSQGPPESFGRGFYEQYF. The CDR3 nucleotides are TGCGCCAGCAGCCAAGGTCCCCCGGAAAGTTTTGGGAGGGGGTTCTACGAGCAGTACTTC.

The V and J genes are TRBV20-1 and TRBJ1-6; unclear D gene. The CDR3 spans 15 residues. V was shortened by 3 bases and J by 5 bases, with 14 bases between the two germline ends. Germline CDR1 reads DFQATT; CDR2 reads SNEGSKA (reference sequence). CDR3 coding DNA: TGCAGTGCTAGTGAGACACCAATTAATAATTCACCCCTCCACTTT. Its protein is CSASETPINNSPLHF.

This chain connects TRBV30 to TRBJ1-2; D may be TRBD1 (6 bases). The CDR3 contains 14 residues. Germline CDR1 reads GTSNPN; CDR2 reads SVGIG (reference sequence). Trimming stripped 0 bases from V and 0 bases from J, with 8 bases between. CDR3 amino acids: CAWSVQGTNYGYTF. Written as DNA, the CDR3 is TGTGCCTGGAGTGTACAGGGAACTAACTATGGCTACACCTTC.

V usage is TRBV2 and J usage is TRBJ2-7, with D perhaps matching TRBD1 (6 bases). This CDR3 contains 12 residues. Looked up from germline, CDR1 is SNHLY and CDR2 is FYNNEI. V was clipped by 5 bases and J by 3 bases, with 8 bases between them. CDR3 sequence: CASSLQGYEQYF. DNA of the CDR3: TGTGCCAGCAGTCTACAGGGCTACGAGCAGTACTTC. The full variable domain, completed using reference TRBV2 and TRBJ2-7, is EPEVTQTPSHQVTQMGQEVILRCVPISNHLYFYWYRQILGQKVEFLVSFYNNEISEKSEIFDDQFSVERPDGSNFTLKIRSTKLEDSAMYFCASSLQGYEQYFGPGTRLTVT.

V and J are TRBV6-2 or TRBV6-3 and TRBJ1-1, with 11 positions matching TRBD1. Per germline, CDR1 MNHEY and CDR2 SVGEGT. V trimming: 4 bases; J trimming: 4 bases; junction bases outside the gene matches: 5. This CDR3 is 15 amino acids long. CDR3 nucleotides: TGTGCCAGCAGTTCGGGAGGGACAGGGGGCACTGAAGCTTTCTTT. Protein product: CASSSGGTGGTEAFF.

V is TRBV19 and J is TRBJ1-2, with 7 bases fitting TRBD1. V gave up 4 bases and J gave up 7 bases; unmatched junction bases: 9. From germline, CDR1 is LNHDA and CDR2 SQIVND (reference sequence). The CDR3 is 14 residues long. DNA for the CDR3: TGTGCCAGTAGTAATGAGACAGGGAGTCGTGGCTACACCTTC. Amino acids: CASSNETGSRGYTF.

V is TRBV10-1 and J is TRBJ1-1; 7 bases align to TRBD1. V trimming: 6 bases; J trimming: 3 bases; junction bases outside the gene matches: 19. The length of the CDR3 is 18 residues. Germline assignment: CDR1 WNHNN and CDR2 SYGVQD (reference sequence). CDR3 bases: TGCGCCAGCAGCCTAACCGGACAGGCCCTTCACGTGTACACTGAAGCTTTCTTT. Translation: CASSLTGQALHVYTEAFF.

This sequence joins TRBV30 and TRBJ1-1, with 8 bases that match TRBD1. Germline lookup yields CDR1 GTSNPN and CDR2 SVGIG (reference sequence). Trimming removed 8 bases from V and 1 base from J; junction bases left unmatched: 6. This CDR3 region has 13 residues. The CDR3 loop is CALSQGGNTEAFF. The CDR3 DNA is TGTGCCCTATCACAGGGGGGGAACACTGAAGCTTTCTTT. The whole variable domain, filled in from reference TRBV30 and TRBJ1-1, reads SQTIHQWPATLVQPVGSPLSLECTVEGTSNPNLYWYRQAAGRGLQLLFYSVGIGQISSEVPQNLSASRPQDRQFILSSKKLLLSDSGFYLCALSQGGNTEAFFGQGTRLTVV.

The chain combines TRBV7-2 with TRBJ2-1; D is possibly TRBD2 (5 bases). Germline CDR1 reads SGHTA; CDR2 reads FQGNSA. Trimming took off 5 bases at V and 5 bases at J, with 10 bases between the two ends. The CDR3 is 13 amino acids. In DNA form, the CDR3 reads TGTGCCAGCAGCCCTTCGCGGGACAATGAGCAGTTCTTC. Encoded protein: CASSPSRDNEQFF.

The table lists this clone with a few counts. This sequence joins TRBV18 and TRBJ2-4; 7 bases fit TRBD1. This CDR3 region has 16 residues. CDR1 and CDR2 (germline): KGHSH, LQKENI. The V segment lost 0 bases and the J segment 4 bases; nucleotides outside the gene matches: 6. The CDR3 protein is CASSPPLTGQKNIQYF. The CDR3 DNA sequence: TGTGCCAGCTCACCACCTTTAACGGGACAGAAAAACATTCAGTACTTC.

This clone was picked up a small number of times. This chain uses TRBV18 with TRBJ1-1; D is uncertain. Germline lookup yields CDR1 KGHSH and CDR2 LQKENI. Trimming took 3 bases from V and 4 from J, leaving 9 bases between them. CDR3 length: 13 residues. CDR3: CASSPPSGTEAFF. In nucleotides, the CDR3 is TGTGCCAGCTCACCTCCATCAGGCACTGAAGCTTTCTTT.

The CDR3 spells CASGLGHGLDTQYF. The CDR3 DNA sequence: TGTGCTAGTGGTTTGGGACATGGGCTAGATACGCAGTATTTT. V gene TRBV12-5 combines with J gene TRBJ2-3; D is unresolved. V was clipped by 1 base and J by 5 bases, with 10 bases between them. Germline V gives CDR1 LGHNT, CDR2 FRNRAP. The CDR3 spans 14 residues.

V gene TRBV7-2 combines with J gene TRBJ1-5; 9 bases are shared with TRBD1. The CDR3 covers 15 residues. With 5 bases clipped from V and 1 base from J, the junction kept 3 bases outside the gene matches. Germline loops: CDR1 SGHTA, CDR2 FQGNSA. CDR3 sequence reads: CASSRGQGSNQPQHF. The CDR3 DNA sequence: TGTGCCAGCAGCAGGGGACAGGGCAGCAATCAGCCCCAGCATTTT.

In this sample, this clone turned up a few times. This CDR3 reads CASSQRGTRLAGEVQYF. The DNA for the CDR3 is TGTGCCAGCAGCCAACGTGGGACTCGACTAGCGGGGGAGGTGCAGTACTTC. The V call is TRBV7-2, the J call TRBJ2-7; 12 bases are shared with TRBD2. Germline V gene lookup returns CDR1 SGHTA and CDR2 FQGNSA. Unmatched junction bases numbered 17, after V lost 5 bases and J lost 9 bases. This CDR3 has 17 amino acids.

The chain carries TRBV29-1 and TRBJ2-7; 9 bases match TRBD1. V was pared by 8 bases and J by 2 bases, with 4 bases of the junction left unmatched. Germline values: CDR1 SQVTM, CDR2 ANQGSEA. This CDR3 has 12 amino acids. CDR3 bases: TGCAGCAGGGGACAGGGCGCCTACGAGCAGTACTTC. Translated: CSRGQGAYEQYF.

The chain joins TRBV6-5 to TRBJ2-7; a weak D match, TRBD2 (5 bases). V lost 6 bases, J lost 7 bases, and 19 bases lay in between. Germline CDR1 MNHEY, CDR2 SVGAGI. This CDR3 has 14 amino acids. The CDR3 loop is CASSLRTGSGEQYF. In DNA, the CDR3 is TGTGCCAGCAGCCTCCGGACTGGATCTGGGGAGCAGTACTTC.

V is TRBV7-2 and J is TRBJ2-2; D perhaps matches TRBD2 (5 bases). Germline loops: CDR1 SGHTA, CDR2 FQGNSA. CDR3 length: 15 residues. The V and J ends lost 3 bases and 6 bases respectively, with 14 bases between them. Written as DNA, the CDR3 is TGTGCCAGCAGCTTCGAGACTACTAGACCCGGGGAGCTGTTTTTT. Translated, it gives CASSFETTRPGELFF.

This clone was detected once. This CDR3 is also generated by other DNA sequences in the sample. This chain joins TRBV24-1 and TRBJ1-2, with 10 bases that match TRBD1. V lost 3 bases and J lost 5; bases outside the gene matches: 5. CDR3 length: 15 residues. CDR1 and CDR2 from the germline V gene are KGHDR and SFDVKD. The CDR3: CATSDPGQGGYGYTF. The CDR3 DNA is TGTGCCACCAGTGATCCTGGACAGGGGGGATATGGCTACACCTTC.

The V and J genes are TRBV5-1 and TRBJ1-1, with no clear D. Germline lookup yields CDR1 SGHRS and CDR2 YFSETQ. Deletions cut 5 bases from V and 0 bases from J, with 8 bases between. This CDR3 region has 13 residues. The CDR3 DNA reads TGCGCCAGCAGGCGGGATTTGAACACTGAAGCTTTCTTT. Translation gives CASRRDLNTEAFF.